Listed here is a single T cell receptor beta chain. The antigen is undetermined. Primed by a sample-barcoded 5' primer and a J-beta primer mix, a second PCR proceeded for 7 to 11 cycles. The template-switch adaptor, which had 12 random nucleotides, put a tag on each cDNA molecule. TCRdb re-called the 5' RACE reads through MiXCR, storing one row per CDR3 protein. The sample contains some 690,000 distinct CDR3 sequences, approximately 21% of which appear only once. This specimen comes from a study of blood T cells in healthy people across ages. Study-level points and caveats: Per million T cells, TCR beta diversity dropped roughly linearly as age increased. TCR beta diversity tracked closely with naive T cell percentage. Aged donors had fewer naive CD4+ cells and lower diversity than long-lived donors.

This sequence was found in a man aged 70-80 years in good health. Sequences were obtained from blood.

The CDR3 nucleotides are TGTGCCAGCAGCTTATTCAGTAGCTCCTACGAGCAGTACGTC. Translation: CASSLFSSSYEQYV. The V and J genes are TRBV11-3 and TRBJ2-1, with D unresolved. TRBJ2-7 explains the end of the DNA better; the J call may be wrong. There are 14 residues in the CDR3. Looked up from germline, CDR1 is SGHNT and CDR2 is YENEEA.